The subject of this entry is one T cell receptor beta chain. The V end lost 4 bases, the J end lost 8 bases, and 14 bases lay between the germline ends. Germline V lookup: CDR1 SQVTM, CDR2 ANQGSEA. This CDR3 spans 12 amino acids. This entry belongs to a study of blood T cell repertoires in COVID-19. At the level of the study: Acute and convalescent COVID-19 specimens originated in the United States, Italy and Spain. Sample material is recorded as cDNA or gDNA derived from T cells, B-cell-depleted T cells, or PBMCs.

Per the study methods: By means of reference gene primer amplification, nucleated cell counts were estimated. Clones were read by immunoSEQ multiplex PCR, and TCRdb kept only the in-frame ones, dropping some. From that table come the V and J calls and clone size; the DNA was used to work out D and trimming. Of around 700,000 clones in the sample, 90% were seen once. The TCR comes from a woman aged 18-30 years with acute or convalescent COVID-19. Sequenced: peripheral blood. The rearrangement joins TRBV29-1 to TRBJ1-2, with a possible D match to TRBD1 (5 bases). The CDR3 DNA follows: TGCAGCGTTGTTTGGGGGGAGTTGGGCTACACCTTC. This gives the protein CSVVWGELGYTF.